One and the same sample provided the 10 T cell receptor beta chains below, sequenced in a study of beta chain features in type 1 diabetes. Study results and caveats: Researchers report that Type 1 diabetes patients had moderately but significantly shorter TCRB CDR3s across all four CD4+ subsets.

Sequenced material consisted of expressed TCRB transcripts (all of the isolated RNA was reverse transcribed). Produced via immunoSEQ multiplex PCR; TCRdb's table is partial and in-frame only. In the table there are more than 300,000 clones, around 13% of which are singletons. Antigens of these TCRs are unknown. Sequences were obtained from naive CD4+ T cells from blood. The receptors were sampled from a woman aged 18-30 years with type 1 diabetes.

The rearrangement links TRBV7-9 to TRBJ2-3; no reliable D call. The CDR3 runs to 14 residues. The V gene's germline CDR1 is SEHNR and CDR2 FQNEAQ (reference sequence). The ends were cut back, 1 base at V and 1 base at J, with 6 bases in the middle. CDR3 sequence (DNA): TGTGCCAGCAGCTTAGTTATTCGCACAGATACGCAGTATTTT. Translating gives CASSLVIRTDTQYF. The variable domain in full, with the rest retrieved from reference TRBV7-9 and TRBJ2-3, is DTGVSQNPRHKITKRGQNVTFRCDPISEHNRLYWYRQTLGQGPEFLTYFQNEAQLEKSRLLSDRFSAERPKGSFSTLEIQRTEQGDSAMYLCASSLVIRTDTQYFGPGTRLTVL.

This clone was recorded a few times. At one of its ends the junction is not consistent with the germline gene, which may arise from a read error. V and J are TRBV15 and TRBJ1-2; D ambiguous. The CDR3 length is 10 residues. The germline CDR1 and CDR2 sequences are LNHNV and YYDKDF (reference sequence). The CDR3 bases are TGTGCCACCAGCAGAGGGGCTTTTCCCTTC. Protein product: CATSRGAFPF.

CDR3 coding DNA: TGTGCCAGCAGCTTAGCAGGGACTAATGAAAAACTGTTTTTT. Translating gives CASSLAGTNEKLFF. The V and J genes are TRBV11-2 and TRBJ1-4; possible D gene TRBD1, 5 bases. The V and J ends lost 1 base and 2 bases respectively, with 5 bases between them. The CDR3 runs 14 residues. The germline V gene has CDR1 SGHAT and CDR2 FQNNGV.

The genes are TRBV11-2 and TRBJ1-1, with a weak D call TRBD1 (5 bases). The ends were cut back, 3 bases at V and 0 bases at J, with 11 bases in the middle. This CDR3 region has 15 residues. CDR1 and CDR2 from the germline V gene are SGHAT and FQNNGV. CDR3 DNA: TGTGCCAGCAGCTTCACACAGACAGTGAACACTGAAGCTTTCTTT. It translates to CASSFTQTVNTEAFF. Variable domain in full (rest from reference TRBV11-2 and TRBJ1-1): EAGVAQSPRYKIIEKRQSVAFWCNPISGHATLYWYQQILGQGPKLLIQFQNNGVVDDSQLPKDRFSAERLKGVDSTLKIQPAKLEDSAVYLCASSFTQTVNTEAFFGQGTRLTVV.

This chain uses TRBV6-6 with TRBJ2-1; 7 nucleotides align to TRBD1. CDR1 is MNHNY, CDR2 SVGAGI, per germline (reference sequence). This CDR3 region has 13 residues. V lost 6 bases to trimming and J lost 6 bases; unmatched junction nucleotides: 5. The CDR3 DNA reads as TGTGCCAGCAGCCCCAGGGGGTCCAATGAGCAGTTCTTC. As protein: CASSPRGSNEQFF.

The CDR3 DNA sequence: TGTGCCACCCGTGGGAGTGCGTCCGTCACTGAAGCTTTCTTT. This translates into CATRGSASVTEAFF. The J gene is TRBJ1-1, the V gene TRBV15; D is uncertain. Trimming took off 8 bases at V and 4 bases at J, with 17 bases between the two ends. The CDR3 consists of 14 residues. CDR1 LNHNV and CDR2 YYDKDF come from the germline V gene (reference sequence).

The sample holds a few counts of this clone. The CDR3 bases are TGTGCGAGAAATTCCTACGAGCAGTACTTC. Its protein product is CARNSYEQYF. This chain links TRBV30 with TRBJ2-7; D remains unclear. The germline V gene has CDR1 GTSNPN and CDR2 SVGIG (reference sequence). CDR3 size: 10 residues.

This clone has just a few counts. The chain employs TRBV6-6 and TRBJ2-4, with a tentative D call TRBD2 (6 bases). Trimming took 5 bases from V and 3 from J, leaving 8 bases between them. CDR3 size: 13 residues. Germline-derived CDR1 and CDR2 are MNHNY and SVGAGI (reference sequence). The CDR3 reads CASSPGVKNIQYF. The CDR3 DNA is TGTGCCAGCAGTCCGGGGGTCAAAAACATTCAGTACTTC.

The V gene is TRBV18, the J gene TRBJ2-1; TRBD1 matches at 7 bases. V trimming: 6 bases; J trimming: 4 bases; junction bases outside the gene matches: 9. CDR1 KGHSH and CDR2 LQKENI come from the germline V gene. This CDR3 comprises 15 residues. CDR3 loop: CASSHTGQPYNEQFF. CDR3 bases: TGTGCCAGCTCGCACACGGGACAGCCATACAATGAGCAGTTCTTC.

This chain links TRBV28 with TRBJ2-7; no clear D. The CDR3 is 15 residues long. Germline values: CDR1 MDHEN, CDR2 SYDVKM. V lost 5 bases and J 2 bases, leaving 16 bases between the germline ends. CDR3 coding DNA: TGTGCCAGCAGTCACCGAGGAACCGCCACCTACGAGCAGTACTTC. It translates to CASSHRGTATYEQYF.